This T cell receptor (beta chain) was identified in a study of blood T cells in healthy people across ages. General observations from the study: Greater diversity and more naive CD4+ cells were seen in long-lived donors than in aged donors.

The CDR3 spans 15 residues. The germline V gene encodes CDR1 SGDLS and CDR2 YYNGEE. V lost 3 bases and J lost 2; bases outside the gene matches: 6. Concerning this clonotype: Its antigen is not identified.

The sample, about 9.7 milliliters of peripheral blood, was drawn from each donor. Then a second PCR, running about 7 to 11 cycles, was carried out with a sample-barcoded 5' primer and a J-beta primer mix. Each cDNA molecule received a tag from a template-switch adaptor that had 12 random nucleotides. TCRdb recomputed calls from the 5' RACE reads with MiXCR, one row per CDR3 protein. The table shows 1.5 million or so distinct CDR3 sequences, with less than 45% occurring only once. This chain links TRBV9 with TRBJ1-1; 8 nucleotides align to TRBD1. This TCR came from a woman aged 18-30 years in good health. The sequencing sample was made of blood. Here the CDR3 reads CASSATGGINTEAFF. CDR3 nucleotides: TGTGCCAGCAGCGCCACAGGGGGAATTAACACTGAAGCTTTCTTT.